The sequence of this TCR beta chain was determined in a study of blood T cell repertoires in COVID-19. Study summary: T cells, B-cell-depleted T cells, or PBMCs provided the cDNA or gDNA that served as material.

Participant reports of clinical history set cohort assignment. Libraries were prepared by immunoSEQ multiplex PCR; TCRdb keeps only in-frame clonotypes and omits some of them. The repertoire consists of approximately 440,000 clones, with 90% occurring once and the leading ten covering about 0.57%. The source material was PBMCs or T cells enriched from blood (not recorded which). The origin of this receptor is a man between 18 and 35 years old who had recovered from COVID-19.

The DNA for the CDR3 is TGCGCCAGCAGCTCAACAGCGGGAGAAAGCACAGATACGCAGTATTTT. As protein: CASSSTAGESTDTQYF. The chain links TRBV5-1 to TRBJ2-3, with TRBD2 identical over 8 bases. Germline V gene lookup returns CDR1 SGHRS and CDR2 YFSETQ. V shed 3 bases, J shed 0 bases, and the junction held 6 bases outside the gene matches. The length of the CDR3 is 16 residues.